This TCR beta chain came from a study of shared clonotypes between healthy human individuals. Findings and caveats of the study: Relative to their counterparts shared across all four donors, non-shared clonotypes exhibited diminished generation probabilities. The sharing of 5% to 6.5% of naive CD4 clonotypes was seen across a handful of donors. The represented genetic and exposure-history diversity was limited by the small number of donors.

Trimming stripped 4 bases from V and 7 bases from J, with 14 bases between. The CDR3 totals 13 residues. Germline V gives CDR1 MNHEY, CDR2 SVGAGI. Cells designated naive CD8 were CD45RO-negative and were positively selected for CCR7, with terminally differentiated effector memory CD45RA+ cells excluded. A remark on this clone: What it binds is not known.

Profiling relied on immunoSEQ multiplex PCR, and the TCRdb table lists in-frame clones only, not all of them. The repertoire holds hundreds of thousands of clones, with roughly 94% as singletons. The sample consisted of naive CD8+ T cells sorted from blood. The receptor was isolated from a man aged 25 to 40 in good health. The gene calls are TRBV6-5 and TRBJ2-7, with D perhaps assigned TRBD1 or TRBD2 (5 bases each). Here the CDR3 DNA reads TGTGCCAGCAGTTTAGGGGACGTATTTGAGCAGTACTTC. Encoded protein: CASSLGDVFEQYF.